This TCR beta chain comes out of a study of CD8 T cells in ankylosing spondylitis. There are many counts of this clonotype. Antigen: not known. TCRdb reanalysed the 5' RACE reads using MiXCR and keeps one entry per CDR3 protein. The table includes fewer than 250,000 distinct CDR3 sequences, more than 9% detected once. CDR1 SGHTS and CDR2 YDEGEE come from the germline V gene. Between the trimmed V and J ends, which lost 5 bases and 5 bases, there was a span of 16 bases. The CDR3 has 14 residues. Study findings and constraints: Significant enrichment of disease-linked clones was reported in matched ankylosing spondylitis synovial fluid.

The chain combines TRBV5-8 with TRBJ1-1; D is possibly TRBD1 (6 bases). Sequences were obtained from blood, either unsorted or a sorted T cell fraction (not recorded which). The receptor's source is a male donor with ankylosing spondylitis or in good health (not recorded which). In DNA form, the CDR3 reads TGTGCCAGCAGTCTCACAGGGCTGATGACTGAAGCTTTCTTT. Translating it yields CASSLTGLMTEAFF. Complete variable domain (other parts from reference TRBV5-8 and TRBJ1-1): EAGVTQSPTHLIKTRGQQATLRCSPISGHTSVYWYQQALGLGLQFLLWYDEGEERNRGNFPPRFSGRQFPNYSSELNVNALELEDSALYLCASSLTGLMTEAFFGQGTRLTVV.